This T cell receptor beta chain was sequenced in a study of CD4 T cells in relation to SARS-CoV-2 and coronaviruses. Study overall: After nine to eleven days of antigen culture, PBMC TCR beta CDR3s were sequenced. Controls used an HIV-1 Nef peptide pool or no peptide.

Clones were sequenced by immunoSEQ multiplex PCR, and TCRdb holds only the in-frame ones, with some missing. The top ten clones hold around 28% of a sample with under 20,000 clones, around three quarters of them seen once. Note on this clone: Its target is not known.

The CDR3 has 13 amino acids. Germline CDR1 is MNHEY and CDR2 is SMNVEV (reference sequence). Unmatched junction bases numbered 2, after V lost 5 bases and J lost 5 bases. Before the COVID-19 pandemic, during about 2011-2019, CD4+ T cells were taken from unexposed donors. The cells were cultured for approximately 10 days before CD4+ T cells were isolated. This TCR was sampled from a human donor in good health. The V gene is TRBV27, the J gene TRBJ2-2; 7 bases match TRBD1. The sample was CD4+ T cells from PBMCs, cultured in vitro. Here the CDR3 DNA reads TGTGCCAGCAGTGTGACAGGGACCGGGGAGCTGTTTTTT. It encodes CASSVTGTGELFF.